This T cell receptor (beta chain) was sequenced in a study of blood T cell repertoires in COVID-19. Turning to the study itself: COVID-19 samples from acute and convalescent phases originated in the United States, Italy and Spain.

Produced via immunoSEQ multiplex PCR; TCRdb's table is partial and in-frame only. Among some 74,000 clones listed, over 75% were seen once. This clone was seen only a few times. Per the germline V gene, CDR1 is LGHDT and CDR2 is YNNKEL (reference sequence). The CDR3 is made up of 12 amino acids. Trimming stripped 5 bases from V and 7 bases from J, with 12 bases between. What was sequenced was peripheral blood. The sequence came from a man in his fifties or sixties with acute or convalescent COVID-19. The chain has TRBV3-1 (or the pseudogene TRBV3-2) and TRBJ2-7; TRBD2 might be the D (7 bases). CDR3 DNA: TGTGCCAGCAGCTGGGGGGGGCGGGAGCAGTACTTC. Translating gives CASSWGGREQYF.